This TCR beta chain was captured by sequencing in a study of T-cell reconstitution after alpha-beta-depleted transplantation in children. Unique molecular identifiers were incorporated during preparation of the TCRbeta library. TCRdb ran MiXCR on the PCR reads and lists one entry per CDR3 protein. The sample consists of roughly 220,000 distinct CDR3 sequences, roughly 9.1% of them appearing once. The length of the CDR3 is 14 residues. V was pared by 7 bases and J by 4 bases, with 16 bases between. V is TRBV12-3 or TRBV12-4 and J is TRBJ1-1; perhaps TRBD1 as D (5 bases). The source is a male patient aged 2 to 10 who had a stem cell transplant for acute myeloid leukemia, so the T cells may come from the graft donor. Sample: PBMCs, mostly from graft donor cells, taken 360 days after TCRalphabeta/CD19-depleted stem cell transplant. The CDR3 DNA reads TGTGCCAGCACCTCAGGGTCGGGGGGCACTGAAGCTTTCTTT. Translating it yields CASTSGSGGTEAFF.